This T cell receptor beta chain was found in a study of blood T cell repertoires in COVID-19 (dated by TCRdb to about 2020). Study-wide context: Collaborator samples came from the United States, Italy and Spain and covered acute and convalescent phases of COVID-19. The samples were drawn from two sources: the first 160 participants of the ongoing ImmuneRACE study, and over 1,000 subjects contributed by 6 global collaborators. The dataset comprised deeply sampled blood TCRbeta repertoires from subjects exposed to, actively infected with, or recovered from COVID-19. The material from the prospective study consisted of cDNA or gDNA derived from T cells, B-cell-depleted T cells, or PBMCs. The repertoires were made available in a free public database intended to serve as a resource for research on the immune response to SARS-CoV-2. Sample metadata almost always included a de-identified subject ID, COVID-19 status, age in years and sex. Where available, HLA class I and class II types were obtained from metadata supplied by the sample provider rather than from assay-based typing. What the work shows at the level of the full study, not this receptor alone: The amount of clinical and demographic metadata varied by source and participant and was provided uncurated.

Notes on this clone: It lacks a known antigen. No much larger clone exists at a distance of one base, and base qualities are not known.

In the prospective study, participants were roughly 18 to 89 years old, resided in around 25 geographic areas of the United States, and were enrolled through a virtual design. Cohort assignment in the prospective study relied on participant-reported clinical history from a screening survey and a study questionnaire. Exposed participants were defined as having been in contact with someone with a PCR-confirmed or clinician-diagnosed COVID-19 case within 2 weeks of study entry. Each participant in the prospective study had whole blood, serum and a nasopharyngeal or oropharyngeal swab collected by mobile phlebotomists. Additional blood draws and questionnaires over a 2-month period could optionally be provided by prospective study participants. Before DNA extraction, blood samples from the prospective study were shipped at room temperature or frozen. The CDR3 spans 17 residues, from the cysteine through the phenylalanine. Only the CDR3 portion is preserved as DNA: 51 bases, with reading frame beginning at the first base. The germline V gene supplies CDR1 SGHTS and CDR2 YDEGEE. Trimming leaves V shorter by 2 bases and J shorter by 4 bases, with the junction holding 8 bases beyond the gene matches.

The immunoSEQ Assay, a bias-controlled multiplex PCR, was used to amplify TCRbeta CDR3 regions from genomic DNA. On the authors' methods: Within the assay, amplification of reference gene primers was used to estimate how many nucleated cells each sample contained. To quantify the absolute abundance of each unique TCRbeta CDR3 rearrangement, sequence reads were collapsed and filtered. For each sample, productive Simpson clonality was calculated as the square root of Simpson's diversity index over productive rearrangements. TCRdb retrieved this table from immuneACCESS and kept in-frame rearrangements only. Not all clones are present; in checked studies, unresolved V genes account for under half, and no reason is known for the remainder. The V and J calls and clone size come from that table; D and trimming were worked out from the DNA. For this sample there are 250,000 or so clones; just under 90% appear just once. Of the sample, just over 0.85% falls within the top ten clones.

Sequencing input: PBMCs or T cells enriched from blood (not recorded which). The TCR sequence derives from a man aged 45-60 years who had been exposed to COVID-19. The chain links TRBV5-8 with TRBJ2-1; TRBD2 matches 11 bases in the middle. In nucleotides, the sequence is TGTGCCAGCAGCTTTGGACTAGCGGGTGTTTTGTACAATGAGCAGTTCTTC. This sequence encodes CASSFGLAGVLYNEQFF. Outside the CDR3, residues come from the reference TRBV5-8 and TRBJ2-1 proteins, so the full variable domain is: EAGVTQSPTHLIKTRGQQATLRCSPISGHTSVYWYQQALGLGLQFLLWYDEGEERNRGNFPPRFSGRQFPNYSSELNVNALELEDSALYLCASSFGLAGVLYNEQFFGPGTRLTVL.